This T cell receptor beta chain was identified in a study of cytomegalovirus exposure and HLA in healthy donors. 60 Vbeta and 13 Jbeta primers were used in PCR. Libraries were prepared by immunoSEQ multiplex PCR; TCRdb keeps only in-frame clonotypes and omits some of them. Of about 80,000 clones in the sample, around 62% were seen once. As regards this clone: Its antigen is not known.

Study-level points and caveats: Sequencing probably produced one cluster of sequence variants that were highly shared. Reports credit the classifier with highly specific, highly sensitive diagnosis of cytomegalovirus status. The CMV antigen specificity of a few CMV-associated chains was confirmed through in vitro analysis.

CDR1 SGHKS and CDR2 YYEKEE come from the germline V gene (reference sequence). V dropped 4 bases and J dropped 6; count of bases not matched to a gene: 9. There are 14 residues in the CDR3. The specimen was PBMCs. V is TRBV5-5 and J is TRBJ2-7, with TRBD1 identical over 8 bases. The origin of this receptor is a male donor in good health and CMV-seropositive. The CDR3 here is CASSPGQGGVEQYF. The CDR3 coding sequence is TGTGCCAGCAGCCCTGGACAGGGTGGTGTCGAGCAGTACTTC.